The T cell receptor (beta chain) described here comes from a study of T-cell reconstitution after alpha-beta-depleted transplantation in children. Researchers prepared the TCRbeta library using unique molecular identifiers, the study reports. TCRdb redid the calling of the PCR reads with MiXCR, one entry per CDR3 protein. This sample has around 680,000 distinct CDR3 sequences, with approximately 15% found just once. This clonotype occurred a few times. CDR1 and CDR2 (germline): SGHTA, FQGNSA. V gave up 11 bases and J gave up 7 bases, with 13 bases separating them. CDR3 size: 11 residues. The receptor's source is a human donor who donated a stem cell graft to a child with acute myeloid leukemia. Material: PBMCs from the stem cell graft donor, obtained from the stem cell graft. The chain uses TRBV7-2 and TRBJ2-3; either TRBD1 or TRBD2 may fit D (5 bases each). The CDR3: CAWGKVNTQYF. In nucleotides, the CDR3 is TGTGCCTGGGGGAAAGTAAATACGCAGTATTTT.